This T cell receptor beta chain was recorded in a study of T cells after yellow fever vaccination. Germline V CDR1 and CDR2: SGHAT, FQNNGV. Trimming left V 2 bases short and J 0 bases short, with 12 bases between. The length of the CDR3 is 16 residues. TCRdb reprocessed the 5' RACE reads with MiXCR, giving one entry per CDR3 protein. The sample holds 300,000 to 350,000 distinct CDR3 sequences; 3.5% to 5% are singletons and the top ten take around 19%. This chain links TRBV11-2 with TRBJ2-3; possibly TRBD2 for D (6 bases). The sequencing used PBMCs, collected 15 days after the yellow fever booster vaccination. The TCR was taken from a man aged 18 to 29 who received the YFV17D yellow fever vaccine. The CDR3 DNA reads TGTGCCAGCAGCTTACTACGGAGGGTTAGCACAGATACGCAGTATTTT. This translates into CASSLLRRVSTDTQYF.